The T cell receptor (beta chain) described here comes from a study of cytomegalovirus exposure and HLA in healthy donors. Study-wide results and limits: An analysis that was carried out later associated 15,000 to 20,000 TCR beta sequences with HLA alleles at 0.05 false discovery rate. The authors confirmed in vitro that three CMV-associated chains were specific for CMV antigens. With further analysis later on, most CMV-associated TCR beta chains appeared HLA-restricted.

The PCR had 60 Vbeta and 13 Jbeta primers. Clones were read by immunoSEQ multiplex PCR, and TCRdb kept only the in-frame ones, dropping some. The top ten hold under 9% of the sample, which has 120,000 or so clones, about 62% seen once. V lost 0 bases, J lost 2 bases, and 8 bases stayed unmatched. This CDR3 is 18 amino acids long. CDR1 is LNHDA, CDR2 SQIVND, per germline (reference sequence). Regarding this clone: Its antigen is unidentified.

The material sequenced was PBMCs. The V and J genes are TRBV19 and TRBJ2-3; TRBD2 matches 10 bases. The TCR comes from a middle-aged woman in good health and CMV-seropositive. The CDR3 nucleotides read TGTGCCAGTAGTATAGATCGGGCTAGCGGGGGCCTCACAGATACGCAGTATTTT. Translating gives CASSIDRASGGLTDTQYF.